This T cell receptor beta chain derives from a study of T cell responses to AZD1222 COVID-19 vaccine. Findings and limits, study-wide: Spike-specific TCR breadth rose after two AZD1222 doses, and depth rose as well. No day 14 peak samples; only post-peak repertoires were characterized. Baseline serostatus was positive in only a handful of AZD1222 recipients.

For this clone: Its antigen remains unidentified.

This table comes from immunoSEQ multiplex PCR, and its TCRdb copy is limited to in-frame clones, with some not included. This table has approximately 120,000 clones, 85% to 90% appearing once. CDR3 length: 15 residues. The V segment lost 5 bases and the J segment 2 bases; nucleotides outside the gene matches: 6. Per germline, CDR1 SGHVS and CDR2 FNYEAQ. The gene calls are TRBV7-6 and TRBJ2-7; 10 nucleotides line up with TRBD2. The clonotype was recovered from an adult in good health. The starting material was peripheral blood, obtained on day 0 of MenACWY control vaccination. Written as DNA, the CDR3 is TGTGCCAGCAGCCCTTGGACTAGCGGAACCTACGAGCAGTACTTC. It codes for CASSPWTSGTYEQYF.